The next 32 T cell receptor beta chains were all read from a single sample in a study of vaccination effects on CD4 cells after COVID-19. What these receptors recognize is not known. TCRdb keeps only in-frame clones here, not all; method: immunoSEQ multiplex PCR. The sample has fewer than 65,000 clones, approximately 75% seen once; the top ten hold about 3.7%. Antigen-specific CD4+ T cells were first expanded with viral peptide pools by the ViraFEST assay and only then sequenced. Investigators separated out CD4+ T cells once approximately 9 days of culture had passed. Nucleocapsid antibodies stayed negative before and after vaccination, showing no earlier SARS-CoV-2 infection. The material sequenced was CD4+ T cells from PBMCs cultured with HCoV-OC43 spike peptides, taken before COVID-19 vaccination. The subset is: HCoV-OC43 spike overlapping peptide pool stimulation. The receptors were sampled from a human donor who received a COVID-19 vaccine.

This clone has a single count. The chain combines TRBV7-2 with TRBJ1-4, with D uncertain. CDR3 size: 16 residues. The germline V and J ends were trimmed by 1 base and 0 bases, with 9 bases remaining between them. Germline CDR1 is SGHTA and CDR2 is FQGNSA. CDR3 region: CASSLVAHATNEKLFF. CDR3 nucleotides: TGTGCCAGCAGCTTAGTGGCCCATGCAACTAATGAAAAACTGTTTTTT.

The sample holds one count of this clone. The chain combines TRBV2 with TRBJ2-5, with D uncertain. Germline CDR1 reads SNHLY; CDR2 reads FYNNEI. Trimming stripped 4 bases from V and 2 bases from J, with 14 bases between. The length of the CDR3 is 15 residues. CDR3 region: CASSGAVIVQETQYF. In DNA, the CDR3 is TGTGCCAGCAGTGGCGCGGTCATCGTTCAAGAGACCCAGTACTTC.

The rearrangement links TRBV25-1 to TRBJ2-3; TRBD2 aligns across 12 bases. The V gene's germline CDR1 is MGHDK and CDR2 SYGVNS. Unmatched junction bases numbered 5, after V lost 2 bases and J lost 5 bases. The CDR3 has 16 residues. CDR3 DNA: TGTGCCAGCAGTGAACCTAGCGGGGGGGTCATAGATACGCAGTATTTT. Its protein is CASSEPSGGVIDTQYF.

The J gene is TRBJ1-6, the V gene TRBV27; D is unresolved. There are 14 residues in the CDR3. Germline V lookup: CDR1 MNHEY, CDR2 SMNVEV (reference sequence). V was shortened by 7 bases and J by 4 bases, with 11 bases between the two germline ends. The CDR3 here is CASTKTAYNSPLHF. CDR3 DNA sequence: TGTGCCAGCACCAAAACGGCTTATAATTCACCCCTCCACTTT.

The genes are TRBV5-1 and TRBJ2-3; 8 positions agree with TRBD2. The CDR3 spans 15 residues. Looked up from germline, CDR1 is SGHRS and CDR2 is YFSETQ. V lost 0 bases, J lost 3 bases, and 3 bases stayed unmatched. The DNA for the CDR3 is TGCGCCAGCAGCTTGGGGCGGGGGGCGACAGATACGCAGTATTTT. Translated: CASSLGRGATDTQYF.

This rearrangement joins TRBV19 to TRBJ2-5; TRBD1 agrees at 8 bases. After removal of 6 bases from V and 1 base from J, the junction contained 4 bases not matched to a gene. The CDR3 is made up of 14 amino acids. Per the germline V gene, CDR1 is LNHDA and CDR2 is SQIVND (reference sequence). The CDR3 DNA is TGTGCCAGTAGCGGGACAGGTTCCCAAGAGACCCAGTACTTC. It is translated as CASSGTGSQETQYF.

This clone was detected a few times. J is TRBJ1-2 and V is TRBV28, with D maybe TRBD1 (5 bases). The germline V and J ends were trimmed by 6 bases and 4 bases, with 18 bases remaining between them. The CDR3 loop spans 15 amino acids. CDR1 is MDHEN and CDR2 is SYDVKM in the germline V gene. The CDR3 nucleotides read TGTGCCAGCAGCCAATACAGGCATGGGTTCTATGGCTACACCTTC. Translating it yields CASSQYRHGFYGYTF.

The chain uses TRBV10-2 and TRBJ2-3; weak D call: TRBD1 (6 bases). The CDR3 sequence is 16 residues long. The V end was cut by 6 bases, the J end by 2 bases, with 18 bases between. Per germline, CDR1 WSHSY and CDR2 SAAADI. CDR3 sequence (DNA): TGCGCCAGCAGCCCCTGGGCAGGGGAAGACACAGATACGCAGTATTTT. Amino acid sequence: CASSPWAGEDTDTQYF.

This clone has a single count. The V gene is TRBV4-3, the J gene TRBJ2-2, with a tentative D call TRBD2 (6 bases). This CDR3 is built from 15 residues. Germline CDR1 reads LGHNA; CDR2 reads YSLEER. V lost 1 base, J lost 6 bases, and 12 bases lay in between. The DNA of the CDR3 is TGCGCCAGCAGCCAAGCAGGAGGGGCCCCCGGGGAGCTGTTTTTT. Protein sequence: CASSQAGGAPGELFF.

The V and J genes are TRBV7-8 and TRBJ2-5; 10 nucleotides agree with TRBD2. This CDR3 spans 16 amino acids. Germline V gene data show CDR1 as SGHVS and CDR2 as FQNEAQ. V trimming: 3 bases; J trimming: 4 bases; junction bases outside the gene matches: 8. CDR3 nucleotide sequence: TGTGCCAGCAGCTTCGAAAGCGGGGGGGCCAGAGAGACCCAGTACTTC. Its protein product is CASSFESGGARETQYF.

This clone was observed a single time. The chain employs TRBV4-1 and TRBJ2-7; perhaps TRBD2 as D (5 bases). V was shortened by 0 bases and J by 3 bases, with 21 bases between the two germline ends. CDR1 is MGHRA and CDR2 is YSYEKL in the germline V gene. The CDR3 loop spans 18 amino acids. CDR3: CASSQEEYGVRGYYEQYV. CDR3 sequence (DNA): TGCGCCAGCAGCCAAGAGGAGTATGGCGTGCGAGGGTACTACGAGCAGTACGTC.

V and J are TRBV5-5 and TRBJ2-6, with 12 bases fitting TRBD1. From germline, CDR1 is SGHKS and CDR2 YYEKEE (reference sequence). The junction had 11 bases not matched to a gene; V was cut back by 4 bases and J by 3 bases. The CDR3 totals 19 residues. CDR3 bases: TGTGCCAGCAGCGCCCTTGGGACAGGGGGCTTCTATGGGGCCAACGTCCTGACTTTC. Amino acids: CASSALGTGGFYGANVLTF.

In this sample, this clone turned up a few times. This chain uses TRBV7-6 with TRBJ2-1; TRBD2 agrees at 12 bases. Germline-derived CDR1 and CDR2 are SGHVS and FNYEAQ. Unmatched junction bases numbered 2, after V lost 2 bases and J lost 0 bases. The CDR3 spans 17 residues. The CDR3 here is CASSLLAGGSSYNEQFF. The DNA for the CDR3 is TGTGCCAGCAGCTTACTAGCGGGGGGGAGCTCCTACAATGAGCAGTTCTTC.

This chain joins TRBV5-8 and TRBJ2-5, with D unresolved. CDR3 size: 17 residues. Deletions cut 7 bases from V and 3 bases from J, with 25 bases between. Germline V gene lookup returns CDR1 SGHTS and CDR2 YDEGEE. CDR3 nucleotides: TGTGCCAGCCCCATTTCCCCAACCCGGGTTTTTAAAGAGACCCAGTACTTC. Translating gives CASPISPTRVFKETQYF.

The chain recombines TRBV7-2 with TRBJ2-3; D remains ambiguous. V was cut by 3 bases and J by 7 bases, with 11 bases left in between. The CDR3 spans 13 residues. Germline V CDR1 and CDR2: SGHTA, FQGNSA. CDR3 nucleotides: TGTGCCAGCAGCTTCCGAACTCTGAATACGCAGTATTTT. Translated: CASSFRTLNTQYF.

This chain links TRBV5-1 with TRBJ1-2, with 9 positions matching TRBD1. Germline loops: CDR1 SGHRS, CDR2 YFSETQ. The junction had 14 bases not matched to a gene; V was cut back by 4 bases and J by 4 bases. CDR3 length: 17 amino acids. CDR3 in amino acids: CASSARTGANPFYGYTF. In nucleotides, the CDR3 is TGCGCCAGCAGCGCCCGGACAGGGGCGAATCCATTCTATGGCTACACCTTC.

The sample holds one count of this clone. The chain recombines TRBV24-1 with TRBJ1-5; D possibly corresponds to TRBD1 (6 bases). V was shortened by 7 bases and J by 4 bases, with 10 bases between the two germline ends. The CDR3 is made up of 13 amino acids. CDR1 is KGHDR, CDR2 SFDVKD, per germline. This chain's CDR3 is CATSRQENQPQHF. DNA of the CDR3: TGTGCCACCAGCCGACAGGAAAATCAGCCCCAGCATTTT.

The chain is built from TRBV9 and TRBJ1-1; 11 bases agree with TRBD1. CDR1 is SGDLS, CDR2 YYNGEE, per germline. J lost 4 bases, V lost 0 bases, and 2 bases had no gene match. The CDR3 has 15 residues. CDR3 sequence: CASSVDGTGGTEAFF. In DNA, the CDR3 is TGTGCCAGCAGCGTAGACGGGACAGGGGGCACTGAAGCTTTCTTT.

In its sample, this clone was seen once. The chain recombines TRBV5-6 with TRBJ1-1; 8 nucleotides agree with TRBD1. The germline gives CDR1 SGHDT, CDR2 YYEEEE. Trimming removed 2 bases from V and 4 bases from J; junction bases left unmatched: 7. This CDR3 is built from 15 residues. CDR3: CASSFLDREGTEAFF. The CDR3, as DNA: TGTGCCAGCAGCTTTCTGGACAGGGAGGGCACTGAAGCTTTCTTT. The full variable domain, its missing parts supplied by reference TRBV5-6 and TRBJ1-1, is DAGVTQSPTHLIKTRGQQVTLRCSPKSGHDTVSWYQQALGQGPQFIFQYYEEEERQRGNFPDRFSGHQFPNYSSELNVNALLLGDSALYLCASSFLDREGTEAFFGQGTRLTVV.

This chain joins TRBV29-1 and TRBJ1-2; D unresolved. Looked up from germline, CDR1 is SQVTM and CDR2 is ANQGSEA. Deletions cut 3 bases from V and 1 base from J, with 12 bases between. This CDR3 is built from 14 residues. The CDR3 loop reads CSVDKGPVNYGYTF. The CDR3 region has the DNA TGCAGCGTTGATAAAGGACCAGTTAACTATGGCTACACCTTC.

This clone was recorded a few times. This chain joins TRBV5-1 and TRBJ1-5; 10 nucleotides agree with TRBD1. Trimming took 4 bases from V and 5 from J; bases not matched to a gene: 3. The CDR3 contains 14 residues. Per the germline V gene, CDR1 is SGHRS and CDR2 is YFSETQ. The CDR3 is CASSPGQGDQPQHF. The CDR3 nucleotides are TGCGCCAGCAGCCCCGGACAGGGGGATCAGCCCCAGCATTTT.

This clone turned up a few times. This rearrangement joins TRBV9 to TRBJ1-1; D perhaps matches TRBD1 (6 bases). Germline V gene sequence: CDR1 SGDLS, CDR2 YYNGEE. V gave up 0 bases and J gave up 2 bases, with 17 bases separating them. The CDR3 contains 17 residues. The CDR3 spells CASSVERGGGYNTEAFF. The CDR3 DNA sequence: TGTGCCAGCAGCGTAGAACGGGGAGGGGGATATAACACTGAAGCTTTCTTT. The full variable domain, completed using reference TRBV9 and TRBJ1-1, is DSGVTQTPKHLITATGQRVTLRCSPRSGDLSVYWYQQSLDQGLQFLIQYYNGEERAKGNILERFSAQQFPDLHSELNLSSLELGDSALYFCASSVERGGGYNTEAFFGQGTRLTVV.

J is TRBJ2-1 and V is TRBV5-1; D gene uncertain. V was trimmed by 0 bases and J by 10 bases, leaving 8 bases between them. This CDR3 contains 12 residues. Germline V CDR1 and CDR2: SGHRS, YFSETQ. The CDR3 DNA is TGCGCCAGCAGCTTGGGACTGGTAGAGCAGTTCTTC. Translated: CASSLGLVEQFF.

The chain employs TRBV7-8 and TRBJ1-5; the D is unclear. Between the trimmed V and J ends, which lost 0 bases and 4 bases, there was a span of 7 bases. Per the germline V gene, CDR1 is SGHVS and CDR2 is FQNEAQ. The CDR3 runs 14 residues. The CDR3 loop is CASSLASGNQPQHF. The CDR3 DNA is TGTGCCAGCAGCTTAGCTTCGGGTAATCAGCCCCAGCATTTT.

This rearrangement joins TRBV28 to TRBJ1-5; D remains unclear. Trimming took off 6 bases at V and 4 bases at J, with 4 bases between the two ends. The CDR3 consists of 11 residues. Per germline, CDR1 MDHEN and CDR2 SYDVKM. CDR3 DNA: TGTGCCAGCAGCGAAAATCAGCCCCAGCATTTT. Protein: CASSENQPQHF.

The V call is TRBV7-2, the J call TRBJ2-1; tentative D call: TRBD1 (6 bases). V lost 3 bases to trimming and J lost 6 bases, with 12 bases between them. CDR3 length: 14 amino acids. CDR1 SGHTA and CDR2 FQGNSA come from the germline V gene. This CDR3 is CASSFQQGVNEQFF. In nucleotides, the CDR3 is TGTGCCAGCAGCTTCCAACAGGGAGTCAATGAGCAGTTCTTC.

This clone was observed a few times. The chain joins TRBV18 to TRBJ1-6; 9 bases line up with TRBD1. Germline lookup yields CDR1 KGHSH and CDR2 LQKENI. The ends lost 3 bases at V and 10 bases at J; junction bases unmatched: 4. The CDR3 is made up of 14 amino acids. The chain's CDR3 is CASSPGQGGSPLHF. CDR3 DNA sequence: TGTGCCAGCTCACCGGGACAGGGTGGCTCACCCCTCCACTTT.

This clone was picked up a small number of times. This chain uses TRBV28 with TRBJ1-2, with 7 bases aligning to TRBD1. V trimming: 7 bases; J trimming: 8 bases; junction bases outside the gene matches: 10. Per germline, CDR1 MDHEN and CDR2 SYDVKM. This CDR3 spans 13 amino acids. CDR3 loop: CASIKTGSVGYTF. The DNA for the CDR3 is TGTGCCAGCATAAAGACAGGGAGTGTAGGCTACACCTTC.

The sample holds one count of this clone. The chain couples TRBV10-3 to TRBJ2-5, with D perhaps TRBD1 or TRBD2 (5 bases each). Trimming shortened V by 5 bases and J by 5 bases, and 15 bases separated the two germline ends. The CDR3 spans 14 residues. The germline V gene has CDR1 ENHRY and CDR2 SYGVKD. CDR3 nucleotides: TGTGCCATCAGTTCAACTAGTGGGGACGAGACCCAGTACTTC. Protein product: CAISSTSGDETQYF.

The chain couples TRBV19 to TRBJ2-7; a weak D match, TRBD2 (6 bases). The CDR3 loop spans 14 amino acids. V was cut by 0 bases and J by 3 bases, with 9 bases left in between. Germline values: CDR1 LNHDA, CDR2 SQIVND (reference sequence). The CDR3 nucleotides read TGTGCCAGTAGTATAGATCTAGCGCTCTACGAGCAGTACGTC. It specifies CASSIDLALYEQYV.

This clone was observed a few times. The chain combines TRBV6-6 with TRBJ1-2, with a tentative D call TRBD1 (5 bases). This CDR3 is built from 12 residues. V shed 7 bases and J shed 9 bases, with 15 bases lying between them. Germline assignment: CDR1 MNHNY and CDR2 SVGAGI (reference sequence). CDR3 nucleotides: TGTGCCAGCAAGGAAGTGGGACGAAGCTACACCTTC. Amino acids: CASKEVGRSYTF.

Here the CDR3 reads CASSLDRYSGNTIYF. The CDR3 nucleotides are TGTGCCAGTAGTTTGGACAGGTACTCTGGAAACACCATATATTTT. The J gene is TRBJ1-3, the V gene TRBV19, with 7 nucleotides matching TRBD1. The CDR3 consists of 15 residues. Germline-derived CDR1 and CDR2 are LNHDA and SQIVND (reference sequence). After removal of 5 bases from V and 0 bases from J, the junction contained 4 bases not matched to a gene.